This T cell receptor beta chain comes out of a study of a mutant IDH1 vaccine in newly diagnosed glioma. Looking at the study overall: Vaccinations were initiated 4-6 weeks following radiotherapy alone, or were given together with temozolomide cycles. Every participant had undergone radiotherapy, temozolomide, or both before, and most underwent both. Study-wide results and caveats: Vaccine-induced immune responses occurred in more than 85% of patients.

To note about this clone: Antigen unknown.

Clones were read by immunoSEQ multiplex PCR, and TCRdb kept only the in-frame ones, dropping some. This sample yields about 72,000 clones, of which 75% to 90% are seen a single time; 13% belongs to the top ten. Trimming removed 3 bases at V and 0 bases at J, with 15 bases between. The CDR3 contains 16 residues. Noted time point: week 23, last vaccination. What each vaccine dose contained was 300 ug of mutant IDH1 20-mer peptide, accompanied by topical imiquimod. Patients carried new grade 3 or 4 IDH1-mutant astrocytomas lacking nuclear ATRX. The sequence was collected from a man between 18 and 35 years old with glioma. The specimen was PBMCs, collected from a glioma patient whose treatment included an IDH1 peptide vaccine. The chain couples TRBV23-1 to TRBJ2-7; D possibly corresponds to TRBD1 (6 bases). TRBV23-1 is an ORF, and what it does is uncertain. The CDR3 DNA sequence: TGCGCCAGCAGTCACTCTAGACAGGACAGCTCCTACGAGCAGTACTTC. It specifies CASSHSRQDSSYEQYF.